This T cell receptor beta chain was captured by sequencing in a study of human T cells and chemical hapten exposure. Across the whole study: Patch testing was performed with 0.01% DPC on the upper back, with reading at 6 days.

This clonotype was detected only a few times. The antigen remains undetermined. Time point: patch test 1, 2 weeks after DPC sensitization. The treatment: therapeutic diphenylcyclopropenone sensitization with weekly scalp DPC. The authors' total RNA extraction used unfractionated whole blood. Trimming removed 7 bases from V and 0 bases from J, with 15 bases in between. CDR1 and CDR2 (germline): SQVTM, ANQGSEA. The CDR3 consists of 14 residues. Overall study results and limits: Having alopecia, donors may respond immunologically unlike healthy people.

TCRdb redid the calling of the RACE reads with MiXCR, one entry per CDR3 protein. The sample shows just over 80,000 distinct CDR3 sequences, over 8.5% of them seen only once. J is TRBJ1-1 and V is TRBV29-1; tentatively, D is TRBD1 (5 bases). The source material was whole blood, sampled in connection with sensitization to the hapten diphenylcyclopropenone (DPC). The sequence derives from a woman aged 45 to 65 with alopecia areata. Some clones in this sample may be carry-over from other donors' samples. This CDR3 reads CSAEWGGVNTEAFF. The DNA for the CDR3 is TGCAGCGCGGAGTGGGGAGGGGTGAACACTGAAGCTTTCTTT.